The 18 T cell receptor beta chains in this list originate from one sample, sequenced in a study of immune evolution from preneoplasia to lung adenocarcinoma. The table came from immunoSEQ multiplex PCR; TCRdb's copy has only in-frame clones and leaves some out. The top ten hold roughly 7.7% of the sample, which has 5,900 or so clones, around 78% seen once. Sequences were obtained from FFPE minimally invasive lung adenocarcinoma tissue. These receptors originate from a person aged 60-79 years with lung adenocarcinoma.

This sequence joins TRBV7-2 and TRBJ1-2; D gene uncertain. The V end lost 1 base, the J end lost 4 bases, and 13 bases lay between the germline ends. This CDR3 is built from 15 residues. In germline, CDR1 is SGHTA, CDR2 FQGNSA. Written as DNA, the CDR3 is TGTGCCAGCAGCTTAGGATTGGGCAGCACCTATGGCTACACCTTC. Residues: CASSLGLGSTYGYTF.

V is TRBV7-9 and J is TRBJ1-2; D remains unclear. The V end was cut by 4 bases, the J end by 12 bases, with 6 bases between. This CDR3 region has 9 residues. CDR1 is SEHNR and CDR2 is FQNEAQ in the germline V gene (reference sequence). The CDR3 region has the DNA TGTGCCAGCAGCTCCATAGACACCTTC. The encoded protein is CASSSIDTF. Together with reference TRBV7-9 and TRBJ1-2, the CDR3 gives the full variable domain: DTGVSQNPRHKITKRGQNVTFRCDPISEHNRLYWYRQTLGQGPEFLTYFQNEAQLEKSRLLSDRFSAERPKGSFSTLEIQRTEQGDSAMYLCASSSIDTFGSGTRLTVV.

The chain uses TRBV6-5 and TRBJ2-5; D not resolved. Germline V gene sequence: CDR1 MNHEY, CDR2 SVGAGI. V was shortened by 4 bases and J by 1 base, with 7 bases between the two germline ends. The CDR3 is 13 residues long. The CDR3 protein is CASSSQGQETQYF. The CDR3 DNA reads TGTGCCAGCAGTTCACAAGGCCAAGAGACCCAGTACTTC.

The chain is built from TRBV11-3 and TRBJ2-2; TRBD2 aligns across 7 bases. With V trimmed by 3 bases and J by 4 bases, 2 bases remained unmatched. The germline V gene has CDR1 SGHNT and CDR2 YENEEA. The CDR3 is made up of 14 amino acids. This CDR3 reads CASSFRTSTGELFF. In nucleotides, the CDR3 is TGTGCCAGCAGCTTTAGGACTAGCACCGGGGAGCTGTTTTTT.

This clone occurred a few times. This chain connects TRBV7-6 to TRBJ1-1; 10 bases match TRBD1. CDR1 is SGHVS and CDR2 is FNYEAQ in the germline V gene. CDR3 length: 15 amino acids. V lost 5 bases to trimming and J lost 7 bases; unmatched junction nucleotides: 10. This CDR3 is CASSLRDRGLVEAFF. Written as DNA, the CDR3 is TGTGCCAGCAGCCTCCGGGACAGGGGTCTAGTTGAAGCTTTCTTT.

The chain links TRBV6-5 to TRBJ2-7, with D unresolved. This CDR3 spans 15 amino acids. Germline V gene sequence: CDR1 MNHEY, CDR2 SVGAGI. V was shortened by 6 bases and J by 0 bases, with 15 bases between the two germline ends. The CDR3 protein is CASRKEFRSSYEQYF. CDR3 DNA: TGTGCCAGCAGGAAGGAATTTAGGAGCTCCTACGAGCAGTACTTC.

The chain carries TRBV6-1 and TRBJ2-3, with 9 bases that match TRBD1. This CDR3 is 15 amino acids long. After removal of 3 bases from V and 1 base from J, the junction contained 2 bases not matched to a gene. Germline CDR1 is MNHNS and CDR2 is SASEGT. The CDR3 DNA is TGTGCCAGCAGTGATCGGACAGGGGGCACAGATACGCAGTATTTT. Protein product: CASSDRTGGTDTQYF.

The J gene is TRBJ2-7, the V gene TRBV18; D is unclear. Germline V lookup: CDR1 KGHSH, CDR2 LQKENI. The CDR3 has 13 amino acids. V was trimmed by 2 bases and J by 4 bases, leaving 9 bases between them. The DNA for the CDR3 is TGTGCCAGCTCACCAGGAACCGAATACGAGCAGTACTTC. The encoded protein is CASSPGTEYEQYF.

Worth noting for this clone: A junction boundary mismatches the germline segment, possibly from a read error. The rearrangement joins TRBV7-9 to TRBJ2-3; TRBD2 matches at 8 bases. The CDR3 is 14 amino acids. Germline V gives CDR1 SEHNR, CDR2 FQNEAQ (reference sequence). CDR3 in DNA: TGTGCCAGCAGCATAGCGGGATTCACAGATACGCAGTATTTT. It specifies CASSIAGFTDTQYF.

The chain combines TRBV28 with TRBJ1-5, with 10 bases matching TRBD1. Trimming removed 8 bases from V and 7 bases from J; junction bases left unmatched: 8. CDR3 length equals 14 residues. CDR1 is MDHEN and CDR2 is SYDVKM in the germline V gene. The CDR3 region is CASLSRQGAQPQHF. CDR3 DNA: TGTGCCAGCCTCTCCCGACAGGGGGCGCAGCCCCAGCATTTT.

This clone occurred a few times. The rearrangement links TRBV11-2 to TRBJ1-6, with D possibly being TRBD1 (6 bases). There are 14 residues in the CDR3. V was pared by 6 bases and J by 10 bases, with 16 bases between. Germline CDR1 reads SGHAT; CDR2 reads FQNNGV. CDR3 sequence: CASSFNNRESPLHF. The CDR3 region has the DNA TGTGCCAGCAGTTTTAATAACAGGGAATCACCCCTCCACTTT.

This clone appeared a few times. The rearrangement joins TRBV5-1 to TRBJ2-1; 12 bases line up with TRBD2. V dropped 0 bases and J dropped 9; count of bases not matched to a gene: 1. Germline V gives CDR1 SGHRS, CDR2 YFSETQ. The CDR3 has 14 amino acids. DNA for the CDR3: TGCGCCAGCAGCTTGGGACTAGCGGGAGTTGAGCAGTTCTTC. Encoded protein: CASSLGLAGVEQFF.

The chain uses TRBV9 and TRBJ1-2; TRBD1 aligns across 7 bases. CDR3 length equals 14 residues. V lost 0 bases and J lost 2; bases outside the gene matches: 1. In germline, CDR1 is SGDLS, CDR2 YYNGEE. The CDR3 DNA reads as TGTGCCAGCAGCGTAGGGGACAGAAACTATGGCTACACCTTC. The encoded protein is CASSVGDRNYGYTF. The full variable domain, in which reference TRBV9 and TRBJ1-2 provide the parts outside the CDR3, is DSGVTQTPKHLITATGQRVTLRCSPRSGDLSVYWYQQSLDQGLQFLIQYYNGEERAKGNILERFSAQQFPDLHSELNLSSLELGDSALYFCASSVGDRNYGYTFGSGTRLTVV.

CDR3 DNA sequence: TGTGCCAGCAGCTTTGTGGGGGCCGGGACCCAGTACTTC. Translated: CASSFVGAGTQYF. This rearrangement joins TRBV11-3 to TRBJ2-5, with D perhaps matching TRBD1 (6 bases). The CDR3 covers 13 residues. Per germline, CDR1 SGHNT and CDR2 YENEEA. Between the trimmed V and J ends, which lost 3 bases and 7 bases, there was a span of 12 bases.

This rearrangement joins TRBV7-9 to TRBJ2-5; D not resolved. Trimming shortened V by 5 bases and J by 9 bases, and 10 bases separated the two germline ends. CDR1 SEHNR and CDR2 FQNEAQ come from the germline V gene (reference sequence). The CDR3 runs to 11 residues. The CDR3 nucleotides read TGTGCCAGCAGCAACAACGAGGCCCAGTACTTC. It specifies CASSNNEAQYF. The full variable domain, its missing parts supplied by reference TRBV7-9 and TRBJ2-5, is DTGVSQNPRHKITKRGQNVTFRCDPISEHNRLYWYRQTLGQGPEFLTYFQNEAQLEKSRLLSDRFSAERPKGSFSTLEIQRTEQGDSAMYLCASSNNEAQYFGPGTRLLVL.

The rearrangement uses TRBV5-6 and TRBJ2-1; no definite D call. Germline V lookup: CDR1 SGHDT, CDR2 YYEEEE. The CDR3 runs 18 residues. The V end was cut by 3 bases, the J end by 0 bases, with 19 bases between. CDR3 in DNA: TGTGCCAGCAGCTACCGCCCCGGGCGGAGAAGCTCCTACAATGAGCAGTTCTTC. Its translation: CASSYRPGRRSSYNEQFF. The whole variable domain, filled in from reference TRBV5-6 and TRBJ2-1, reads DAGVTQSPTHLIKTRGQQVTLRCSPKSGHDTVSWYQQALGQGPQFIFQYYEEEERQRGNFPDRFSGHQFPNYSSELNVNALLLGDSALYLCASSYRPGRRSSYNEQFFGPGTRLTVL.

J is TRBJ2-7 and V is TRBV20-1; TRBD2 is a possible D gene (5 bases). The CDR3 extends over 11 amino acids. The germline V and J ends were trimmed by 5 bases and 5 bases, with 10 bases remaining between them. CDR1 is DFQATT and CDR2 is SNEGSKA in the germline V gene (reference sequence). The DNA for the CDR3 is TGCAGTGCTGACTTAGCGCACGAGCAGTACTTC. This encodes CSADLAHEQYF.

This clone was detected a few times. The rearrangement links TRBV4-2 to TRBJ2-7, with D possibly TRBD2 on 5 matching bases. Trimming cost V 0 bases and J 2 bases, with 11 bases left between them. From germline, CDR1 is LGHNA and CDR2 YNFKEQ. The CDR3 runs to 15 residues. CDR3 bases: TGTGCCAGCAGCCAAGATCGGGGTCCCGCCTACGAGCAGTACTTC. Protein: CASSQDRGPAYEQYF.